This T cell receptor beta chain was found in a study of T-cell memory formation after mild COVID-19. General study results and limits: CD4+ clones that contracted lay mainly in CM and EM; CD8+ ones lay in EMRA.

TCRdb independently ran MiXCR on the 5' RACE reads; one entry per CDR3 protein. The top ten clones hold about 22% of a sample with 350,000 to 450,000 distinct CDR3 sequences, roughly 14% of them seen once. This clonotype was recorded a few times. The target antigen is unknown. CDR3 length: 12 amino acids. The germline V and J ends were trimmed by 7 bases and 2 bases, with 8 bases remaining between them. Germline V gene lookup returns CDR1 WSHSY and CDR2 SAAADI. The receptor was derived from a man aged 18 to 35 who had mild COVID-19 (a few samples of this study predate the infection). Cell type and time point are not known. The chain joins TRBV10-2 to TRBJ1-2; D uncertain. Sequenced sample: PBMCs or a T cell subset sorted from them (not recorded which). DNA for the CDR3: TGCGCCAGCAACGGAGAAAACTATGGCTACACCTTC. Encoded protein: CASNGENYGYTF.